Here is one TCR beta chain with its context. The sample is drawn from a study of monozygotic twins with inflammatory bowel disease. TCRdb re-called the 5' RACE reads and shows each CDR3 protein once, DNA omitted. The table for this sample gives fewer than 150,000 distinct CDR3 sequences. CDR3 length equals 15 residues. The V gene's germline CDR1 is SGHRS and CDR2 YFSETQ. J is TRBJ2-7 and V is TRBV5-1; checking the TCRdb D call of TRBD1 is not possible without DNA. The source of this sequence is a human donor with ulcerative colitis or Crohn's disease, or a healthy co-twin of an affected twin (not recorded which). Sequenced material: blood. The CDR3 spells CASSTFRDSSYEQYF.